Following are 30 T cell receptor beta chains from one sample sequenced in a study of CD4 T cells in relation to SARS-CoV-2 and coronaviruses. Libraries were prepared by immunoSEQ multiplex PCR; TCRdb keeps only in-frame clonotypes and omits some of them. The data show about 36,000 clones, around 83% seen once. These receptors are not linked to any known antigen. The material sequenced was naive CD4+ T cells from PBMCs, cultured in vitro. Subset in this sample: naive CD4+ T cells isolated by negative enrichment. The receptors originated from an adult with COVID-19.

V gene TRBV4-1 combines with J gene TRBJ2-1; D gene uncertain. From germline, CDR1 is MGHRA and CDR2 YSYEKL. This CDR3 comprises 15 residues. The V and J ends lost 4 bases and 6 bases respectively, with 16 bases between them. As DNA, the CDR3 is TGCGCCAGCAGCCCTGAGCGCGTTTCTCGCAATGAGCAGTTCTTC. Translation: CASSPERVSRNEQFF.

This clone was detected once. The gene calls are TRBV28 and TRBJ2-7; TRBD2 agrees at 9 bases. Germline V CDR1 and CDR2: MDHEN, SYDVKM. Trimming took 4 bases from V and 0 from J; bases not matched to a gene: 7. The CDR3 is 16 residues long. The CDR3 is CASSSYSGGSSYEQYF. The CDR3 DNA is TGTGCCAGCAGTTCTTATAGCGGGGGTAGCTCCTACGAGCAGTACTTC.

The chain recombines TRBV3-1 (or the pseudogene TRBV3-2) with TRBJ2-2; 10 bases line up with TRBD2. CDR3 length: 17 residues. CDR1 is LGHDT and CDR2 is YNNKEL in the germline V gene (reference sequence). V shed 4 bases and J 0 bases; nucleotides not matched to a gene: 5. The CDR3 spells CASSPRLAGTNTGELFF. The CDR3 nucleotides read TGTGCCAGCAGCCCCCGACTAGCGGGTACGAACACCGGGGAGCTGTTTTTT.

This CDR3 is CASSQDRSGRQETQYF. The CDR3 coding sequence is TGCGCCAGCAGCCAAGATCGATCGGGCAGACAAGAGACCCAGTACTTC. The genes are TRBV4-1 and TRBJ2-5; D not resolved. The CDR3 is 16 residues long. CDR1 and CDR2 (germline): MGHRA, YSYEKL. V lost 0 bases and J lost 2, with 13 bases in between.

The gene calls are TRBV6-5 and TRBJ1-1, with a possible D match to TRBD1 (5 bases). CDR1 is MNHEY, CDR2 SVGAGI, per germline. The ends were cut back, 10 bases at V and 0 bases at J, with 15 bases in the middle. This CDR3 comprises 14 residues. CDR3 DNA sequence: TGTGCCATCAGGGACGGACTCATGAACACTGAAGCTTTCTTT. This translates into CAIRDGLMNTEAFF.

The chain couples TRBV18 to TRBJ1-4, with D uncertain. CDR3 size: 16 residues. The V end lost 2 bases, the J end lost 0 bases, and 10 bases lay between the germline ends. In germline, CDR1 is KGHSH, CDR2 LQKENI. The CDR3 DNA reads TGTGCCAGCTCACCAGTCCAGCCTGCAACTAATGAAAAACTGTTTTTT. Its protein is CASSPVQPATNEKLFF.

The chain recombines TRBV29-1 with TRBJ2-2, with no clear D. The CDR3 consists of 14 residues. CDR1 and CDR2 (germline): SQVTM, ANQGSEA. V lost 7 bases and J 3 bases, leaving 15 bases between the germline ends. CDR3 sequence reads: CSAIGPSYTGELFF. The DNA of the CDR3 is TGCAGCGCCATTGGGCCCTCATACACCGGGGAGCTGTTTTTT.

J is TRBJ1-2 and V is TRBV11-1; TRBD1 matches 7 bases. This CDR3 is 13 amino acids long. V shed 3 bases, J shed 7 bases, and the junction held 5 bases outside the gene matches. CDR1 and CDR2 from the germline V gene are SGHAT and FQDESV (reference sequence). The CDR3 spells CASSFEGARGYTF. CDR3 in DNA: TGTGCCAGCAGCTTCGAGGGGGCGCGTGGCTACACCTTC. The full variable domain, rest sourced from reference TRBV11-1 and TRBJ1-2, is EAEVAQSPRYKITEKSQAVAFWCDPISGHATLYWYRQILGQGPELLVQFQDESVVDDSQLPKDRFSAERLKGVDSTLKIQPAELGDSAMYLCASSFEGARGYTFGSGTRLTVV.

The rearrangement links TRBV7-2 to TRBJ2-1; no definite D call. V lost 1 base and J lost 0, with 7 bases in between. This CDR3 contains 15 residues. Germline loops: CDR1 SGHTA, CDR2 FQGNSA. The CDR3 loop reads CASSLEASSYNEQFF. CDR3 DNA: TGTGCCAGCAGCTTAGAGGCCAGCTCCTACAATGAGCAGTTCTTC.

The rearrangement uses TRBV28 and TRBJ2-2; D is possibly TRBD2 (6 bases). Germline CDR1 is MDHEN and CDR2 is SYDVKM. V was pared by 3 bases and J by 6 bases, with 20 bases between. There are 17 residues in the CDR3. DNA of the CDR3: TGTGCCAGCAGTTTTCCCCTACTAGCCCAAGGCCCCGGGGAGCTGTTTTTT. Amino acids: CASSFPLLAQGPGELFF.

CDR3 in amino acids: CASSSPGGWETQYF. CDR3 sequence (DNA): TGCGCCAGCAGCTCCCCGGGGGGCTGGGAGACCCAGTACTTC. This sequence joins TRBV5-1 and TRBJ2-5; tentatively, D is TRBD2 (7 bases). This CDR3 region has 14 residues. From germline, CDR1 is SGHRS and CDR2 YFSETQ. Deletions cut 3 bases from V and 5 bases from J, with 14 bases between.

The genes are TRBV5-1 and TRBJ2-1; 11 bases map to TRBD2. The CDR3 is 15 residues long. With 5 bases clipped from V and 5 bases from J, the junction kept 6 bases outside the gene matches. Per the germline V gene, CDR1 is SGHRS and CDR2 is YFSETQ. For the CDR3, the DNA is TGCGCCAGCAGACCCGGGACTAGCGGAAACAATGAGCAGTTCTTC. Translated: CASRPGTSGNNEQFF.

V is TRBV6-5 and J is TRBJ1-1; 7 nucleotides agree with TRBD1. CDR1 is MNHEY, CDR2 SVGAGI, per germline. V lost 8 bases, J lost 10 bases, and 10 bases stayed unmatched. The CDR3 spans 12 residues. The CDR3 DNA is TGTGCCAGCGCTCGGGAGGGGGCCGGAGCTTTCTTT. Its protein is CASAREGAGAFF.

The chain recombines TRBV5-1 with TRBJ2-2; D unclear. V was trimmed by 4 bases and J by 2 bases, leaving 15 bases between them. The length of the CDR3 is 16 residues. CDR1 and CDR2 (germline): SGHRS, YFSETQ. The CDR3 DNA is TGCGCCAGCAGCCTACTCCAGAGGAGAAACACCGGGGAGCTGTTTTTT. It translates to CASSLLQRRNTGELFF.

The genes are TRBV19 and TRBJ1-5; unclear D gene. The CDR3 has 10 residues. V was shortened by 5 bases and J by 11 bases, with 7 bases between the two germline ends. Germline V gene data show CDR1 as LNHDA and CDR2 as SQIVND (reference sequence). DNA for the CDR3: TGTGCCAGTAGTGGGGAGGCCCAGCATTTT. It translates to CASSGEAQHF.

This chain joins TRBV5-1 and TRBJ2-3; D remains ambiguous. The CDR3 runs 14 residues. Per germline, CDR1 SGHRS and CDR2 YFSETQ. Trimming cost V 0 bases and J 4 bases, with 9 bases left between them. The CDR3, as DNA: TGCGCCAGCAGCTTGGAGGCAGCCCCAGATACGCAGTATTTT. This sequence encodes CASSLEAAPDTQYF.

This sequence joins TRBV18 and TRBJ1-1; weak D call: TRBD1 (6 bases). V shed 4 bases and J shed 11 bases, with 20 bases lying between them. Germline CDR1 KGHSH, CDR2 LQKENI. The CDR3 sequence is 14 residues long. The DNA of the CDR3 is TGTGCCAGCTCACTACCCCGGGACACCGTGGGGGCTTTCTTT. Encoded protein: CASSLPRDTVGAFF.

The V call is TRBV3-1 (or the pseudogene TRBV3-2), the J call TRBJ1-1; D is perhaps TRBD1 (6 bases). The CDR3 runs to 16 residues. Germline CDR1 LGHDT, CDR2 YNNKEL (reference sequence). Trimming removed 0 bases from V and 11 bases from J, with 22 bases in between. CDR3 region: CASSQDISRDTFPAFF. The DNA for the CDR3 is TGTGCCAGCAGCCAAGACATCTCCCGGGACACTTTTCCGGCTTTCTTT.

This chain uses TRBV18 with TRBJ2-5; TRBD2 matches 7 bases. With 5 bases clipped from V and 5 bases from J, the junction kept 14 bases outside the gene matches. CDR3 length: 16 amino acids. The V gene's germline CDR1 is KGHSH and CDR2 LQKENI. As DNA, the CDR3 is TGTGCCAGCTCAAAGTCTCCCCCGGGGGGAATTGAGACCCAGTACTTC. It codes for CASSKSPPGGIETQYF.

The chain couples TRBV28 to TRBJ2-5, with TRBD1 identical over 9 bases. After removal of 8 bases from V and 3 bases from J, the junction contained 4 bases not matched to a gene. The CDR3 spans 13 residues. Germline CDR1 and CDR2: MDHEN and SYDVKM. The CDR3 coding sequence is TGTGCCAGCCGGGACAGGGCCAAAGAGACCCAGTACTTC. Its translation: CASRDRAKETQYF.

The chain has TRBV7-3 and TRBJ1-1; unclear D gene. The CDR3 consists of 14 residues. CDR1 is SGHTA, CDR2 FQGTGA, per germline. The germline V and J ends were trimmed by 5 bases and 1 base, with 11 bases remaining between them. CDR3 residues: CASSAGRSNTEAFF. CDR3 coding DNA: TGTGCCAGCAGCGCCGGGAGGTCGAACACTGAAGCTTTCTTT.

The chain is built from TRBV6-5 and TRBJ1-1, with a possible D match to TRBD1 (6 bases). CDR3 length: 15 amino acids. Germline assignment: CDR1 MNHEY and CDR2 SVGAGI. V was cut by 8 bases and J by 6 bases, with 22 bases left in between. The CDR3 protein is CASRDRDPKGAEAFF. The CDR3, as DNA: TGTGCCAGCCGCGACCGGGACCCGAAGGGGGCTGAAGCTTTCTTT.

The rearrangement links TRBV10-2 to TRBJ2-7, with D perhaps assigned TRBD1 or TRBD2 (5 bases each). Germline CDR1 and CDR2: WSHSY and SAAADI. The CDR3 totals 13 residues. V lost 8 bases to trimming and J lost 0 bases, with 11 bases between them. CDR3 in DNA: TGCGCCAGCGCCGGGGCTGGCTCCTACGAGCAGTACTTC. This translates into CASAGAGSYEQYF.

The CDR3 spells CASRDRSYEQYF. For the CDR3, the DNA is TGTGCCAGCCGGGACAGGAGCTACGAGCAGTACTTC. The J gene is TRBJ2-7, the V gene TRBV19, with 8 nucleotides matching TRBD1. Germline V CDR1 and CDR2: LNHDA, SQIVND (reference sequence). The CDR3 covers 12 residues. J lost 3 bases, V lost 9 bases, and 4 bases had no gene match.

CDR3 sequence (DNA): TGTGCCAGCAGCTTAGCGGCGGGAGTCCAAGAGACCCAGTACTTC. Protein sequence: CASSLAAGVQETQYF. The V gene is TRBV7-6, the J gene TRBJ2-5, with TRBD2 identical over 7 bases. J lost 1 base, V lost 0 bases, and 2 bases had no gene match. The germline V gene encodes CDR1 SGHVS and CDR2 FNYEAQ. CDR3 length: 15 residues.

The rearrangement uses TRBV2 and TRBJ2-3, with D unclear. V was trimmed by 2 bases and J by 0 bases, leaving 6 bases between them. Germline CDR1 reads SNHLY; CDR2 reads FYNNEI. This CDR3 is 14 amino acids long. The CDR3 DNA reads TGTGCCAGCAGTGAATATCCTAGCACAGATACGCAGTATTTT. Residues: CASSEYPSTDTQYF.

The V and J genes are TRBV27 and TRBJ2-7; TRBD2 aligns across 10 bases. V gave up 2 bases and J gave up 6 bases; unmatched junction bases: 4. CDR1 is MNHEY, CDR2 SMNVEV, per germline (reference sequence). CDR3 size: 14 residues. DNA of the CDR3: TGTGCCAGCAGTTTAAAGGGACTAGCGTTCGAGCAGTACTTC. Protein: CASSLKGLAFEQYF.

The chain has TRBV2 and TRBJ1-5, with 7 bases fitting TRBD1. CDR3 length equals 13 residues. Per germline, CDR1 SNHLY and CDR2 FYNNEI. V dropped 6 bases and J dropped 7; count of bases not matched to a gene: 6. The CDR3, as DNA: TGTGCCAGCAGGCCGGGACAGAGCCAGCCCCAGCATTTT. It translates to CASRPGQSQPQHF.

This chain joins TRBV13 and TRBJ1-5; 7 positions agree with TRBD1. J gave up 5 bases and V 5 bases, and 6 bases lay outside the gene matches. Germline V gene data show CDR1 as PRHDT and CDR2 as FYEKMQ (reference sequence). The CDR3 is made up of 14 amino acids. CDR3 protein: CASSQGGVDQPQHF. CDR3 nucleotide sequence: TGTGCCAGCAGCCAGGGGGGGGTAGATCAGCCCCAGCATTTT.

The chain's CDR3 is CASSSGGGDTQYF. DNA of the CDR3: TGTGCCAGCAGTTCTGGAGGGGGAGATACGCAGTATTTT. This chain uses TRBV28 with TRBJ2-3; D is perhaps TRBD1 or TRBD2 (6 bases each). The germline gives CDR1 MDHEN, CDR2 SYDVKM. The ends were cut back, 4 bases at V and 5 bases at J, with 10 bases in the middle. The CDR3 spans 13 residues.